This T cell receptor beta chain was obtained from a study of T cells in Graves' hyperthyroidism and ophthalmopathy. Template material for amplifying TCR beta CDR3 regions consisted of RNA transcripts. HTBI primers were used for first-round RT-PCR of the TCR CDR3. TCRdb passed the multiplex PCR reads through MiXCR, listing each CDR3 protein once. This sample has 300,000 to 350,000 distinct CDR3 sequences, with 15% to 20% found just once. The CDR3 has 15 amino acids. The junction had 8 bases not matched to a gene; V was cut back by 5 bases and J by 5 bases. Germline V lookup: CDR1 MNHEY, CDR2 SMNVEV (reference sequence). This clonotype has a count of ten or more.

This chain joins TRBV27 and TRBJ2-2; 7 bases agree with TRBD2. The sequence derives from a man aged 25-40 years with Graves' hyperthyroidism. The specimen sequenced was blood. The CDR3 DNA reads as TGTGCCAGCAGTCCCGAGGGACTACCTACCGGGGAGCTGTTTTTT. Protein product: CASSPEGLPTGELFF.